The T cell receptor beta chain under discussion was sequenced for a study of STAT5B mutations in CD4+ large granular lymphocyte leukemia (dated by TCRdb to 2022 to 2024). Background for the entire study: Among healthy controls, the CDR3 'QG' motif was associated with a particular HLA allele. Flow cytometry performed on FACSCanto II or FACSVerse showed that the purified fractions had more than 95% purity among lymphocytes. TCRbeta repertoires of CD4+ T-cell large granular lymphocyte leukemia patients were compared with those of healthy blood donors.

Healthy controls were some 34 blood donors whose buffy coats came from the Finnish Red Cross blood service. All TCR-sequenced material derived from peripheral blood: patient blood samples and healthy donor buffy coats. Peripheral blood mononuclear cells were isolated by Ficoll-Hypaque gradient centrifugation. CD4+ cells were purified magnetically from the buffy coats of healthy controls. The Gentra Puregene Cell and Tissue kit was used for genomic DNA extraction, and quantification was performed on a Qubit 2.0 fluorometer. TCRbeta rearrangements were sequenced from genomic DNA using the immunoSEQ assay at survey resolution. The paper's data handling went like this. In the TCR sequencing data, the lowest productive clonotype frequency that could be detected was 2.59 x 10-5. Analyses included only productive TCRbeta rearrangements, meaning complete and in-frame sequences. The clonality of each sample was calculated as Simpson clonality in the immunoSEQ Analyzer version 3.0. Based on frequency, clones were grouped as very rare, small, medium, large (1-20%) or hyperexpanded (>20%). Generation probabilities were estimated with OLGA 1.2.3, V-gene circos plots were made with VDJtools, specificities were searched in VDJdb, and CDR3 motifs were identified with GLIPH. Held by TCRdb, this immuneACCESS table contains in-frame sequences only and omits some clones. Under half of the omission traces to an unresolved V gene where checked; the cause of the rest is unknown. That table supplies the V and J calls and clone size; D and trimming were determined from the DNA. This sample is represented by under 50,000 clones; 65% to 85% of them were singletons. The ten most abundant clones make up roughly 0.35% of the sample.

Trimming leaves V shorter by 0 bases and J shorter by 7 bases, with the junction holding 9 bases beyond the gene matches. Sequences GTSNPN (CDR1) and SVGIG (CDR2) are obtained from the germline V gene (reference sequence). The CDR3 measures 15 amino acids from cysteine to phenylalanine. CDR3 DNA is the only sequence kept; it has 45 bases, read in frame from the first base. Comments on this clone: What antigen it recognizes has not been identified. The sample holds no much larger clone one base away, and base qualities are not on file.

Study-wide findings and limitations: The data were not HLA-matched, and the higher clonality in CD4+ T-LGLL than in CD8+ T-LGLL could be due to the relatively small sample size. TRBV06-family usage was enriched among the top patient clones (8/27) compared with healthy controls (2/35). Greater clonality appeared to be present in CD4-sorted patient repertoires than in healthy CD4+ repertoires, and the difference was retained after the putative leukemic clones were removed. The main leukemic clonotypes were found to be private to each patient, although around 24% of the main leukemic clonotypes were detected at low frequency in the non-leukemic repertoires of other patients.

In this chain, TRBV30 is recombined with TRBJ2-5, and 9 junctional nucleotides match TRBD2. The receptor was derived from a human donor in good health. The sample consisted of CD4+ T cells from blood buffy coats. The DNA sequence is TGTGCCTGGAGTGTAGCTAGCGGGGTGGGAGGGACCCAGTACTTC. Translated, this gives CAWSVASGVGGTQYF.